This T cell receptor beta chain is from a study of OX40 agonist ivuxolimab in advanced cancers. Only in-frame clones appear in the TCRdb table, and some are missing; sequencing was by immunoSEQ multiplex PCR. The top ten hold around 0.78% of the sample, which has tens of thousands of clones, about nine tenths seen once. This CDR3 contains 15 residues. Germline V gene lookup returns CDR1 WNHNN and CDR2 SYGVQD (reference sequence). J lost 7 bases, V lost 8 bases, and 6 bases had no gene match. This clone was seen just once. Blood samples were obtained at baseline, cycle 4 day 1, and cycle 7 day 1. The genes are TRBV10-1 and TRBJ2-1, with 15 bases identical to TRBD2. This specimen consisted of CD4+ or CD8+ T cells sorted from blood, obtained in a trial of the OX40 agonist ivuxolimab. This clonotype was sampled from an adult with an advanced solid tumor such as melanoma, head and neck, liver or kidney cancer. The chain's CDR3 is CASGPGLAGGNEQFF. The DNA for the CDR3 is TGCGCCAGCGGCCCGGGACTAGCGGGAGGTAATGAGCAGTTCTTC.